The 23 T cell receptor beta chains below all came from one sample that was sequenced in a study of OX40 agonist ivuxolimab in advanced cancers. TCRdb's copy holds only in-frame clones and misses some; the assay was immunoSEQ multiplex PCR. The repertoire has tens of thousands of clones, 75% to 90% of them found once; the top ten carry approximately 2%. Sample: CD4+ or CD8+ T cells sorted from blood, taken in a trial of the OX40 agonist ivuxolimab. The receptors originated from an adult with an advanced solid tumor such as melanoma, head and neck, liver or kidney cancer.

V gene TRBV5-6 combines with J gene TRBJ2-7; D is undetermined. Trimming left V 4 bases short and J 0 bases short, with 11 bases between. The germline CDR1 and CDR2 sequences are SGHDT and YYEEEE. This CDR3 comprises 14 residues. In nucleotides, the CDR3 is TGTGCCAGCAGCCCGACGGCTTACTCCTACGAGCAGTACTTC. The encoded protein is CASSPTAYSYEQYF.

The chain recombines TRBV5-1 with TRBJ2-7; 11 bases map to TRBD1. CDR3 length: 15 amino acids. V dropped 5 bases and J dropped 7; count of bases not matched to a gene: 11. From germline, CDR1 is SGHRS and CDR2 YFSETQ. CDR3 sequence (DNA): TGCGCCAGCAGTTTGAGGGGACAGGGGGTTGAAGAGCAGTACTTC. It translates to CASSLRGQGVEEQYF.

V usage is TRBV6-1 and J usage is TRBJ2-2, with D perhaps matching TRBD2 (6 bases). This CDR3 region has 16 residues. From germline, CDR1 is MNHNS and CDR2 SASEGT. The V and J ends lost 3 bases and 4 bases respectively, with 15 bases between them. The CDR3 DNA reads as TGTGCCAGCAGTGATCTCGGCGGGATAAGCACCGGGGAGCTGTTTTTT. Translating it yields CASSDLGGISTGELFF.

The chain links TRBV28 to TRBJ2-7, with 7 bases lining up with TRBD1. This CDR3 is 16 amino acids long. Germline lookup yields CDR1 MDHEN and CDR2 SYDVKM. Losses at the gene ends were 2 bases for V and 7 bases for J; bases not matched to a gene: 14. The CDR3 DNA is TGTGCCAGCAGTTTAATAGGGGGCCGGTCAATGGATGAGCAGTACTTC. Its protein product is CASSLIGGRSMDEQYF.

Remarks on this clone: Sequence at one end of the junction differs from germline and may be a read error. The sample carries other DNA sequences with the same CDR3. Here the CDR3 reads CATSRGEVSNQPQHF. CDR3 in DNA: TGTGCCACTAGCAGAGGTGAGGTAAGCAATCAGCCCCAGCATTTT. The V and J genes are TRBV15 and TRBJ1-5; D is ambiguous. The CDR3 runs to 15 residues. Germline V gene sequence: CDR1 LNHNV, CDR2 YYDKDF (reference sequence). Based on the CDR3 plus reference TRBV15 and TRBJ1-5, the full variable domain is DAMVIQNPRYQVTQFGKPVTLSCSQTLNHNVMYWYQQKSSQAPKLLFHYYDKDFNNEADTPDNFQSRRPNTSFCFLDIRSPGLGDTAMYLCATSRGEVSNQPQHFGDGTRLSIL.

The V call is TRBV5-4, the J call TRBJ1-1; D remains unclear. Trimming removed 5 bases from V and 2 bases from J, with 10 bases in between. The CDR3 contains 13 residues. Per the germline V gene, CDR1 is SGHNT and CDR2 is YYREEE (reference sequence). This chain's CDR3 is CASSYAENTEAFF. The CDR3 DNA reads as TGTGCCAGCAGTTACGCAGAAAACACTGAAGCTTTCTTT. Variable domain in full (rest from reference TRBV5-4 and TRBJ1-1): ETGVTQSPTHLIKTRGQQVTLRCSSQSGHNTVSWYQQALGQGPQFIFQYYREEENGRGNFPPRFSGLQFPNYSSELNVNALELDDSALYLCASSYAENTEAFFGQGTRLTVV.

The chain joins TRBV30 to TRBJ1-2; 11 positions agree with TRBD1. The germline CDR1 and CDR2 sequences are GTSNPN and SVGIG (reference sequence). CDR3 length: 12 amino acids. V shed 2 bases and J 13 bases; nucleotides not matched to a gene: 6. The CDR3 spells CAWSPGQGGSTF. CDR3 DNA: TGTGCCTGGAGTCCGGGACAGGGGGGGTCCACCTTC.

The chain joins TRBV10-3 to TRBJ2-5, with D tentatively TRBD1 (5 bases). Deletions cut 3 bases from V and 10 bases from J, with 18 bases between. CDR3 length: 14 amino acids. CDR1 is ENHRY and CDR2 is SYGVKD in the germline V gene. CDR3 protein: CAISDPQTVGFQYF. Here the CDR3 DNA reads TGTGCCATCAGTGACCCCCAGACAGTGGGTTTCCAGTACTTC.

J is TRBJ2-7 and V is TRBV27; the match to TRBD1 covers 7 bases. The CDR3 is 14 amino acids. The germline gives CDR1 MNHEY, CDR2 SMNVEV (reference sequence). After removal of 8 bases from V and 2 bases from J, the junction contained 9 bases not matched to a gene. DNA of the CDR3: TGTGCCAGCTACTCGGTAGGGGGCCCCTACGAGCAGTACTTC. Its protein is CASYSVGGPYEQYF.

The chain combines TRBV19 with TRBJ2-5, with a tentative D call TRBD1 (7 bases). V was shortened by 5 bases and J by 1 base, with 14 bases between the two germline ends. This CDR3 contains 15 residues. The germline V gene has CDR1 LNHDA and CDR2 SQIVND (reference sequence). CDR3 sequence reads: CASSPAGQSQETQYF. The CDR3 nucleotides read TGTGCCAGTAGTCCGGCGGGACAGAGCCAAGAGACCCAGTACTTC.

The CDR3 DNA sequence: TGTGCCTGGAGTCAAATACAGGCCTCCTCTGGAAACACCATATATTTT. Its protein is CAWSQIQASSGNTIYF. This sequence joins TRBV30 and TRBJ1-3, with D tentatively TRBD1 (5 bases). Germline V gene data show CDR1 as GTSNPN and CDR2 as SVGIG (reference sequence). The CDR3 is made up of 16 amino acids. Deletions cut 2 bases from V and 0 bases from J, with 14 bases between.

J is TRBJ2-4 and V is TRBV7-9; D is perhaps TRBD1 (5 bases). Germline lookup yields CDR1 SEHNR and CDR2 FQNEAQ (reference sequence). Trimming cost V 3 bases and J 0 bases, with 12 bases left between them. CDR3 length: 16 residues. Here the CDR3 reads CASSFGQQIAKNIQYF. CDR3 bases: TGTGCCAGCAGCTTCGGACAACAGATAGCCAAAAACATTCAGTACTTC.

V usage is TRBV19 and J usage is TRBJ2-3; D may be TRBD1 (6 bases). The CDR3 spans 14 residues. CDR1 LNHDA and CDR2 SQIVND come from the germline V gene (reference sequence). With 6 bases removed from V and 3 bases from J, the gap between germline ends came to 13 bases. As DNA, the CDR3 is TGTGCCAGTAGAGACAGGAGATCTACAGATACGCAGTATTTT. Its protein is CASRDRRSTDTQYF. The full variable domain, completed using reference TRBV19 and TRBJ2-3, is DGGITQSPKYLFRKEGQNVTLSCEQNLNHDAMYWYRQDPGQGLRLIYYSQIVNDFQKGDIAEGYSVSREKKESFPLTVTSAQKNPTAFYLCASRDRRSTDTQYFGPGTRLTVL.

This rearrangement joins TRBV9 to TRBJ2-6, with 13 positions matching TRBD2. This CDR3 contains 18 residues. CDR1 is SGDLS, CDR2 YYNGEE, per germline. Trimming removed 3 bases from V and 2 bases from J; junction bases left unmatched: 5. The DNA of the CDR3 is TGTGCCAGCAGCGCCAGAGGGACTAGCGGGACTGGGGCCAACGTCCTGACTTTC. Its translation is CASSARGTSGTGANVLTF. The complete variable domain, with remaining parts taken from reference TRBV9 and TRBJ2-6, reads DSGVTQTPKHLITATGQRVTLRCSPRSGDLSVYWYQQSLDQGLQFLIQYYNGEERAKGNILERFSAQQFPDLHSELNLSSLELGDSALYFCASSARGTSGTGANVLTFGAGSRLTVL.

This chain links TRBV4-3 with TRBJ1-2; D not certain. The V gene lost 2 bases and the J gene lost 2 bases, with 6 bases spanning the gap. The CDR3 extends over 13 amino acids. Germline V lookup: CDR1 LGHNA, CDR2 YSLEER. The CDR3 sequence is CASSQQENYGYTF. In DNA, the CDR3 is TGCGCCAGCAGCCAACAGGAAAACTATGGCTACACCTTC.

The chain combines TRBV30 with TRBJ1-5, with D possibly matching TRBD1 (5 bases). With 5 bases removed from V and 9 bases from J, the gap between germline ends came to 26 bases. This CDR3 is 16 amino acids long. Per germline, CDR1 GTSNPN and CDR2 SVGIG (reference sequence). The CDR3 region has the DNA TGTGCCTGGGATGGGACGGGCTCACCGGGCGTTCTGCCCCAGCATTTT. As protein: CAWDGTGSPGVLPQHF.

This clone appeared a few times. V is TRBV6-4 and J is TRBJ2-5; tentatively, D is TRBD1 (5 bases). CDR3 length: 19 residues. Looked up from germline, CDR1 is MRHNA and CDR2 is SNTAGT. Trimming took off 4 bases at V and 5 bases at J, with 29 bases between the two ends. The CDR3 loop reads CASSVTQGGEEIGQETQYF. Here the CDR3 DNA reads TGTGCCAGCAGTGTTACGCAGGGTGGAGAGGAAATTGGTCAGGAGACCCAGTACTTC.

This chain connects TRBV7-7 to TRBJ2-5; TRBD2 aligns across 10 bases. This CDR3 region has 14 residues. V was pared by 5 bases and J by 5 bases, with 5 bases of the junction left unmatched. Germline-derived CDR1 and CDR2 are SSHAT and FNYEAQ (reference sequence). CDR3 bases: TGTGCCAGCAGCCCGAGCGGGAGGGGTGAGACCCAGTACTTC. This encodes CASSPSGRGETQYF. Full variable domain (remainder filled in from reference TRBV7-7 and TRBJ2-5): GAGVSQSPRYKVTKRGQDVTLRCDPISSHATLYWYQQALGQGPEFLTYFNYEAQPDKSGLPSDRFSAERPEGSISTLTIQRTEQRDSAMYRCASSPSGRGETQYFGPGTRLLVL.

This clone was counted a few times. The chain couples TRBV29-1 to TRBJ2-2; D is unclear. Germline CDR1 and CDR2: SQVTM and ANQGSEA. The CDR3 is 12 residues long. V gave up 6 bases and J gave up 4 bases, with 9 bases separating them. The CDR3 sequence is CSVTLGTGELFF. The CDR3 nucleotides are TGCAGCGTGACACTGGGCACCGGGGAGCTGTTTTTT.

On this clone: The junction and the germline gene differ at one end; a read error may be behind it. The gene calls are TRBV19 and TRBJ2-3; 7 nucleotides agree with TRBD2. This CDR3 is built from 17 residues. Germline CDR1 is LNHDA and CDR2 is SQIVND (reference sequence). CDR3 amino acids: CASSMRIGGRSTYTQYF. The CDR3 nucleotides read TGTGCCAGTAGTATGCGCATCGGGGGGAGGTCCACATATACGCAGTATTTT.

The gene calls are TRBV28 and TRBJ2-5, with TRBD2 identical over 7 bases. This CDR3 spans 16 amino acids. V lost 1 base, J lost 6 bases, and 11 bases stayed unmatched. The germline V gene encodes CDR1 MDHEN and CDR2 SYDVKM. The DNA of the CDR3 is TGTGCCAGCAGTTTATATATCGTCGAGGGAGGGAAGACCCAGTACTTC. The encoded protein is CASSLYIVEGGKTQYF.

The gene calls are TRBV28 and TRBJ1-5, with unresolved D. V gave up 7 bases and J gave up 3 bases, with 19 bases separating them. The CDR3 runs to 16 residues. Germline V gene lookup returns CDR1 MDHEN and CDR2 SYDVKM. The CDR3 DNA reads TGTGCCAGCACTTCCGCGGGGAGGTGGGACAATCAGCCCCAGCATTTT. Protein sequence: CASTSAGRWDNQPQHF.

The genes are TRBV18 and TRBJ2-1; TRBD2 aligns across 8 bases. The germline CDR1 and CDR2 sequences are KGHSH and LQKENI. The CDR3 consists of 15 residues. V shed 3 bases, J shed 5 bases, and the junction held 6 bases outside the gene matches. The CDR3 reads CASSPGGAPDNEQFF. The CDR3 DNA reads TGTGCCAGCTCACCCGGGGGGGCGCCTGACAATGAGCAGTTCTTC.